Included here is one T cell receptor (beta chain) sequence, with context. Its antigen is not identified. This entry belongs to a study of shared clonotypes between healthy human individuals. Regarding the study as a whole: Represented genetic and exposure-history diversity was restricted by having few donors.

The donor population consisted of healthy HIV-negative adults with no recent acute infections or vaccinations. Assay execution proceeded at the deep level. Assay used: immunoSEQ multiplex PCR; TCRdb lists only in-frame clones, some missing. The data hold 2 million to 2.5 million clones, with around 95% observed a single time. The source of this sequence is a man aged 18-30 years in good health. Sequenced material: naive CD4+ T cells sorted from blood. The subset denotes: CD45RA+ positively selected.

CDR3 in DNA: TGTGCCTGGAGTATCCAGGCGGGTAACCCTCCGAGCTCCTACGAGCAGTACTTC. Translation: CAWSIQAGNPPSSYEQYF. The chain uses TRBV30 and TRBJ2-7; D may be TRBD2 (5 bases). CDR1 is GTSNPN and CDR2 is SVGIG in the germline V gene (reference sequence). The CDR3 length is 18 residues. The ends were cut back, 2 bases at V and 0 bases at J, with 23 bases in the middle.